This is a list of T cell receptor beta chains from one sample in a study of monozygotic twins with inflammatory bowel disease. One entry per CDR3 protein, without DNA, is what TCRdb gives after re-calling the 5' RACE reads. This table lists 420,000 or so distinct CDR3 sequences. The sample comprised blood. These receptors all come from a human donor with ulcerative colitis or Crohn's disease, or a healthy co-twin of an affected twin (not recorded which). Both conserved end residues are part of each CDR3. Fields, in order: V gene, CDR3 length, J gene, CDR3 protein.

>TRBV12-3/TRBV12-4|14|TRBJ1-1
CASSLGGFRAEAFF
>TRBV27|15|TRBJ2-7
CASSLYQPGGYEQYF
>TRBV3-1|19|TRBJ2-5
CASSQQLAGERTRGKTQYF
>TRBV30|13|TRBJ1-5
CAWSVTGYQPQHF
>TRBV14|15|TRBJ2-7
CASSQGLADPYEQYF
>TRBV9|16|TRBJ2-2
CASSVAPASGTGELFF
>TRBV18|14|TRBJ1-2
CASSPGGGVYGYTF
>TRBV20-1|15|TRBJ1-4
CSARADGDEYPKLFF
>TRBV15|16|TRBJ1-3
CATSLDGPSSGNTIYF
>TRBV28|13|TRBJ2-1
CASSPESLRGQFF
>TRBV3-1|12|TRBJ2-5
CASSPEGREQYF
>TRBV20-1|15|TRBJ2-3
CSASRTPLGTDTQYF
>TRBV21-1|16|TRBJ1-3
CASSPPSDSTGNTIYF
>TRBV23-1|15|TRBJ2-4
CASTRTGRAKNIQYF
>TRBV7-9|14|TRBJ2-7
CASSLGQTRGEQYF
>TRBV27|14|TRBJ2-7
CASKRDVSSYEQYF
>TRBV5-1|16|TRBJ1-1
CASSLVLGSMNTEAFF
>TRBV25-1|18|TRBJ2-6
CASSEYSDSKSGANVLTF
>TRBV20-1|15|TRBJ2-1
CSARDEGSPSNEQFF
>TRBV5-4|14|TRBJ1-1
CASSLETGGTEAFF
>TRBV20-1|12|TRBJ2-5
CSGPIIGETQYF
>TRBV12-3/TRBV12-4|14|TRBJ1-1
CASSLRGGVTEAFF
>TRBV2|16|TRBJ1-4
CASSRTGGTTNEKLFF
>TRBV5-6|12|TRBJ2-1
CASSFWGGEQFF
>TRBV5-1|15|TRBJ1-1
CASSLWTGRSTEAFF
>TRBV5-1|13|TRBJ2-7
CASSADSSYEQYF
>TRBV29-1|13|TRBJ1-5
CSVVVGVDQPQHF
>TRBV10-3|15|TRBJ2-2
CAISASGRGTGELFF
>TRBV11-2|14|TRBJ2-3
CASSQIPSTDTQYF
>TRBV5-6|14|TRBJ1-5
CASSLLGVVQPQHF
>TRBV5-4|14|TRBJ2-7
CASNSVEGHDEQYF
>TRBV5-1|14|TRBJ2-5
CASSLKDSQETQYF
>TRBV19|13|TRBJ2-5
CASSDGGRETQYF
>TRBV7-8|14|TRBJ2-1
CASSSGQGGYEQFF
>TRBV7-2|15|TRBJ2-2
CASSLEGGVPGELFF
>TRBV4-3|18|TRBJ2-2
CASNQGSSGPANTGELFF
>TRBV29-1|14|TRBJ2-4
CSVVHPTSGNIQYF
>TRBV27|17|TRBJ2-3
CASSLSFRGSSTDTQYF
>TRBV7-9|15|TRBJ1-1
CASSQRVGENTEAFF
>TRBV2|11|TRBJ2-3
CASYNTDTQYF
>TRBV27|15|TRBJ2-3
CASSFEGFPTDTQYF
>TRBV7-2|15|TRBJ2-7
CASSFGGGSNYEQYF
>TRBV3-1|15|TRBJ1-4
CASSQEAPALGKLFF
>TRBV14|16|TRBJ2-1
CASSRPRQGGYNEQFF
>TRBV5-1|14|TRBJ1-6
CASSLEPGNSPLHF
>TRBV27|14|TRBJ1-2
CASSGWDTPSGYTF
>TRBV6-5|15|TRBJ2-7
CASSYSAGPSYEQYF
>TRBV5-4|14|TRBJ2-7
CASSFQTRPNEQYF
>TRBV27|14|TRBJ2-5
CASSLPNQQETQYF
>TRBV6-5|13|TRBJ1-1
CASTTTPFGEAFF